This TCR beta chain came from a study of CD8 T cells in ankylosing spondylitis. General observations from the study: One TCR beta motif, made up of about 8 highly homologous variants, appeared characteristic of ankylosing spondylitis blood. Clones tied to disease were said to be significantly enriched in matched ankylosing spondylitis synovial fluid.

TCRdb re-called the 5' RACE reads with MiXCR, one entry per CDR3 protein. This sample has approximately 220,000 distinct CDR3 sequences, with around 17% found just once. This CDR3 has 17 amino acids. V was pared by 3 bases and J by 0 bases, with 8 bases of the junction left unmatched. Germline V CDR1 and CDR2: DFQATT, SNEGSKA (reference sequence). On this clonotype: The antigen is not known.

Material: blood, either unsorted or a sorted T cell fraction (not recorded which). The rearrangement joins TRBV20-1 to TRBJ2-2; TRBD2 matches at 9 bases. The receptor comes from a male donor with ankylosing spondylitis. The CDR3 region has the DNA TGCAGTGCTAGGCTCCTTAGCGGGGGAACGAACACCGGGGAGCTGTTTTTT. Translated: CSARLLSGGTNTGELFF.